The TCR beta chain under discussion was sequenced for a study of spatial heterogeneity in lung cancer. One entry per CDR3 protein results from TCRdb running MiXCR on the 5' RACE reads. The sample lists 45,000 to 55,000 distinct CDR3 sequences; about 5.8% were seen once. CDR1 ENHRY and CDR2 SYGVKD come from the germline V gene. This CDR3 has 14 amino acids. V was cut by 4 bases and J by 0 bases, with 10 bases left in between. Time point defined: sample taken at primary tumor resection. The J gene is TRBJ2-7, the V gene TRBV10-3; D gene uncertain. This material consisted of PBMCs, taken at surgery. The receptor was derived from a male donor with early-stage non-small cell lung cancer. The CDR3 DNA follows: TGTGCCATCAGTGGGGGAACCAGCTCCTACGAGCAGTACTTC. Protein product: CAISGGTSSYEQYF.